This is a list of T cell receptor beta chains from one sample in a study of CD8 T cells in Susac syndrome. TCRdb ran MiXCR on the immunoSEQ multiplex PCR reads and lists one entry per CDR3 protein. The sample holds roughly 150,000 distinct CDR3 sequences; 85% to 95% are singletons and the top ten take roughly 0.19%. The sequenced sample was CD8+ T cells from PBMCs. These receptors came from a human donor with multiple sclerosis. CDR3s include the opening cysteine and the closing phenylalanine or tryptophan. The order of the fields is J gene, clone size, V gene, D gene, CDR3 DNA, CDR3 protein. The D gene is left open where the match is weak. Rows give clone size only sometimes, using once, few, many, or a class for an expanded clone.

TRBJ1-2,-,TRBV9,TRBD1,TGTGCCAGCAGCGCTCGACAGGGGGCTAATGGCTACACCTTC,CASSARQGANGYTF
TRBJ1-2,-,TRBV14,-,TGTGCCAGCAGCCAGGGGGGCATCTATGGCTACACCTTC,CASSQGGIYGYTF
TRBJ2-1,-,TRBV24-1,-,TGTGCCACCAGTGATTTGGGCGGGTGGGATGAGCAGTTCTTC,CATSDLGGWDEQFF
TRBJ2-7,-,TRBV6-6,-,TGTGCCAGCAGTTCGACAGATTACTACGAGCAGTACTTC,CASSSTDYYEQYF
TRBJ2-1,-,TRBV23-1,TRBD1,TGCGCCAGCAAACCCACCCGACAGGGGGACGACAATGAGCAGTTCTTC,CASKPTRQGDDNEQFF
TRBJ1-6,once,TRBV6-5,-,TGTGCCAGCAGTTACTGGTATTCACCCCTCCACTTT,CASSYWYSPLHF
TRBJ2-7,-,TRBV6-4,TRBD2,TGTGCCAGCAGTGACACTAGCGACTCCTACGAGCAGTACTTC,CASSDTSDSYEQYF
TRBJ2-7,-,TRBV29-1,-,TGCAGCGCCGGAGCCCCAGGGGCCCAAGGCGAGCAGTACTTC,CSAGAPGAQGEQYF
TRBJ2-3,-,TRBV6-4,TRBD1,TGTGCCAGCAGTCGACAGGCAGGGGGCGAGGCAGATACGCAGTATTTT,CASSRQAGGEADTQYF
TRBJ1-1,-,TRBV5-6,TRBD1,TGTGCCAGCAGCCCGGACAGGGCTGAAGCTTTCTTT,CASSPDRAEAFF
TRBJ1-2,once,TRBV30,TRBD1,TGTGCCTGGTTAAACCGGGACAGGGAGTTCCACTACACCTTC,CAWLNRDREFHYTF
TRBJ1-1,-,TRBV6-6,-,TGTGCCAGCAGCCGAGATCTGCCCTCGAACACTGAAGCTTTCTTT,CASSRDLPSNTEAFF
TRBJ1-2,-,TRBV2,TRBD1,TGTGCCAGCAGGGGGACAGCATATGGCTACACCTTC,CASRGTAYGYTF
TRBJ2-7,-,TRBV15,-,TGTGCCACCAGCACCATCCGGGAGTCCCCGTTAACCTACGAGCAGTACTTC,CATSTIRESPLTYEQYF
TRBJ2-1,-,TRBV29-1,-,TGCAGCGTTGGCGGCCACAGCCTTCTCTCCTACAATGAGCAGTTCTTC,CSVGGHSLLSYNEQFF
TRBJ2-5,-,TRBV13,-,TGTGCCAGCAGCTTAGAAAGGAGGGACAGACAAGAGACCCAGTACTTC,CASSLERRDRQETQYF
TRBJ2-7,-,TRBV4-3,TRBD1,TGCGCCAGCAGGCGACAGGGCCACGAGCAGTACTTC,CASRRQGHEQYF
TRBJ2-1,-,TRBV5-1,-,TGCGCCAGCGTAGGCCCGGGTGACAATGAGCAGTTCTTC,CASVGPGDNEQFF
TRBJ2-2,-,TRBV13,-,TGTGCCAGCTACCGGGCCCCCAACACCGGGGAGCTGTTTTTT,CASYRAPNTGELFF
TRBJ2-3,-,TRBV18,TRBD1,TGTGCCAGCTCACCTAACCCCGGGACAGACTCGATTAGCACAGATACGCAGTATTTT,CASSPNPGTDSISTDTQYF
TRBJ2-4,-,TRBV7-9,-,TGTGCCAGCAGCTTAGATGGAAACATTCAGTACTTC,CASSLDGNIQYF
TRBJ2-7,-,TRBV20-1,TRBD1,TGCAGTGCTAGAGCGGACAGGGACTACGAGCAGTACTTC,CSARADRDYEQYF
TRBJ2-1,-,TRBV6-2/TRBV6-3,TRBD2,TGTGCCAGCAGTTTAGCGGGGGGAGCCTTCCATGAGCAGTTCTTC,CASSLAGGAFHEQFF
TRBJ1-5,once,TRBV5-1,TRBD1,TGCGCCAGCAGCTGGGGACAGGGCCCCAATCAGCCCCAGCATTTT,CASSWGQGPNQPQHF
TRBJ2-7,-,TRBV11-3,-,TGTGCCAGCAGCTTACTAGGCGGCGGCGAGCAGTACTTC,CASSLLGGGEQYF
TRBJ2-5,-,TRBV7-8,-,TGTGCCAGCAGCTTAGCACTAGGGGTAGGAGAGACCCAGTACTTC,CASSLALGVGETQYF
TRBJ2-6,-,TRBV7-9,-,TGTGCCAGCAGCTCGAATTCCGCTGGGGCCAACGTCCTGACTTTC,CASSSNSAGANVLTF
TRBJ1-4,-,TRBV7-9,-,TGTGCCAGCAGCCTCGGGGCTGAAAAACTGTTTTTT,CASSLGAEKLFF
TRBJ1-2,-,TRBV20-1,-,TGCAGTGCCTGGGACAACTATAACTATGGCTACACCTTC,CSAWDNYNYGYTF
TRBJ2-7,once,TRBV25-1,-,TGTGCCAGCACTCGGGGGAGAAACGAGCAGTACTTC,CASTRGRNEQYF
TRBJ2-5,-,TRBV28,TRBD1,TGTGCCAGCAGTCCCGGGACAGCTCGGACCCAGTACTTC,CASSPGTARTQYF
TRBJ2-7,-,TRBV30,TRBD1,TGTGCCTGGAGTGTACTGACAGGGGGCCCATACGAGCAGTACTTC,CAWSVLTGGPYEQYF
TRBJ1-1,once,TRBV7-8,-,TGTGCCAGCAGCTCGGGGGTAGGAGCCACTGAAGCTTTCTTT,CASSSGVGATEAFF
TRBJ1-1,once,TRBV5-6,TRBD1,TGTGCCAGCAGCGGAACCGGGACAGGGGCTTATGAAGCTTTCTTT,CASSGTGTGAYEAFF
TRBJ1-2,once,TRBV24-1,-,TGTGCCACCAGTGATTTGAGCCGAACCCCCTATGGCTACACCTTC,CATSDLSRTPYGYTF
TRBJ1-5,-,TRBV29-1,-,TGCAGCGTTGAAGAGGGGGCTGGCAATCAGCCCCAGCATTTT,CSVEEGAGNQPQHF
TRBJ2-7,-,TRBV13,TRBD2,TGTGCCAGCAGCTTAGCTGGCGGGGGGGCCCACGAGCAGTACTTC,CASSLAGGGAHEQYF
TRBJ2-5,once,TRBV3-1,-,TGTGCCAGCAGACCCGACAGCAAAGAGACCCAGTACTTC,CASRPDSKETQYF
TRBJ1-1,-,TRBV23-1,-,TGCGCCAGCAGTCAATGGAACACTGAAGCTTTCTTT,CASSQWNTEAFF
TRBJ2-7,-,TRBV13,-,TGTGCCAGCAGCTATGGCCCGGGAGAGCAGTACTTC,CASSYGPGEQYF
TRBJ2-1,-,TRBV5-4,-,TGTGCCAGCAGCTTGGCACATTTGAGCTCCTACAATGAGCAGTTCTTC,CASSLAHLSSYNEQFF
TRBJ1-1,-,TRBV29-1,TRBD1,TGCAGCGTTGATCCTACGGGACAGGACAATGGTTGGAACACTGAAGCTTTCTTT,CSVDPTGQDNGWNTEAFF
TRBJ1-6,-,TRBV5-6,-,TGTGCCAGCAGCTTGGTCTTCTTGGGTTCACCCCTCCACTTT,CASSLVFLGSPLHF
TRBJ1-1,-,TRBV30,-,TGTGCCTGGGAGGACTCCATGAACACTGAAGCTTTCTTT,CAWEDSMNTEAFF
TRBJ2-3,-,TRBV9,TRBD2,TGTGCCAGCAGCTCTTCGGGGGGGACCACAGATACGCAGTATTTT,CASSSSGGTTDTQYF
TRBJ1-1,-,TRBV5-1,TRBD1,TGCGCCAGCAGCTTGAACCGGGACAGGGACACTGAAGCTTTCTTT,CASSLNRDRDTEAFF
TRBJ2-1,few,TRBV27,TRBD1,TGTGCCAGCAGTCCTAGTACAGGGGAGACGTACAATGAGCAGTTCTTC,CASSPSTGETYNEQFF
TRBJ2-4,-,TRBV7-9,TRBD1,TGTGCCAGCAGCTTAGTAGGGGACAGCCCTAATCTTTTTCAGTACTTC,CASSLVGDSPNLFQYF
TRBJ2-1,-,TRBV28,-,TGTGCCAGCAGTTTTAGCGGCAGGGCCCATGAGCAGTTCTTC,CASSFSGRAHEQFF
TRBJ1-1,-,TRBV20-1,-,TGCAGTACCTTACTATTACAGGGCATGAACACTGAAGCTTTCTTT,CSTLLLQGMNTEAFF
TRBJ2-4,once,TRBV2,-,TGTGCCAGCAGGAGGGGTATAGAAGCCAAAAACATTCAGTACTTC,CASRRGIEAKNIQYF
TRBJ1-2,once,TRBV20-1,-,TGCAGTGCTAACGGACCCGGGGTAAAAGGCTACACCTTC,CSANGPGVKGYTF
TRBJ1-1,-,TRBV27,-,TGTGCCAGCAGTTTGAGTAGGGGATACACTGAAGCTTTCTTT,CASSLSRGYTEAFF
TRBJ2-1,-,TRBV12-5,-,TGTGCTAGTGGTTTGGGGACCTACAATGAGCAGTTCTTC,CASGLGTYNEQFF
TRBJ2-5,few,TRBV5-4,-,TGTGCCAGCAGCTTGGGGGCGGAGACCCAGTACTTC,CASSLGAETQYF